This T cell receptor beta chain was sequenced for a study of CD8 T cells in ankylosing spondylitis. Germline V gene sequence: CDR1 SGHKS, CDR2 YYEKEE (reference sequence). Trimming cost V 5 bases and J 5 bases, with 21 bases left between them. The CDR3 is 16 residues long. General observations from the study: In ankylosing spondylitis patients, matched synovial fluid reportedly showed significant enrichment of disease-linked clones. It appeared that ankylosing spondylitis blood was characterized by a TCR beta motif of fewer than 10 highly homologous variants. A number of the motif variants had already been described in reactive arthritis synovial fluid and blood.

On this clonotype itself: Its cognate antigen is unknown.

Libraries of TCR beta came from quantitative 5'-RACE with molecular barcodes. TCRdb analysed the 5' RACE reads with MiXCR anew, one entry per CDR3 protein. The table lists some 200,000 distinct CDR3 sequences, around 13% of them singletons. The chain carries TRBV5-5 and TRBJ2-3; D might be TRBD1 (6 bases). The sequenced material came from blood, either unsorted or a sorted T cell fraction (not recorded which). The TCR sequence derives from a male donor with ankylosing spondylitis or in good health (not recorded which). The CDR3 bases are TGTGCCAGCAGTTTCGCGGACAGAGGCATTTTAGATACGCAGTATTTT. This codes for CASSFADRGILDTQYF.